This section outlines one T cell receptor (beta chain) sequence together with its context. The antigen is not known. This sample is part of a study of cytomegalovirus exposure and HLA in healthy donors. Sequencing used immunoSEQ multiplex PCR; TCRdb keeps in-frame clones, though not all of them. The repertoire holds some 140,000 clones, with roughly 89% as singletons. Study-wide points: In vitro testing confirmed three CMV-associated chains as specific for CMV antigens.

Germline V gene sequence: CDR1 SGHTA, CDR2 FQGNSA. Trimming left V 4 bases short and J 4 bases short, with 13 bases between. This CDR3 spans 14 amino acids. V and J are TRBV7-2 and TRBJ1-1, with D unresolved. Source material: PBMCs. This clonotype was sampled from a woman younger than 35 in good health and CMV-seropositive. The CDR3 nucleotides read TGTGCCAGCAGCTCTCAACCCCTGAGCACTGAAGCTTTCTTT. This sequence encodes CASSSQPLSTEAFF.